A single sample is the source of the 7 T cell receptor beta chains below, sequenced in a study of memory B cells and T cells in multiple sclerosis. Separate sequencing covered autoproliferating (CFSE-dim) and non-proliferating (CFSE-high) T cells from stimulus-free culture. Pooled replicate wells came from about 50 million CFSE-labeled PBMCs cultured less than eight days without stimulus. Clones were sequenced by immunoSEQ multiplex PCR, and TCRdb holds only the in-frame ones, with some missing. The table lists tens of thousands of clones, 86% of them singletons. Their target antigens are unknown. The sample taken for sequencing was PBMCs from blood kept in culture. The source is a human donor with multiple sclerosis.

The V gene is TRBV28, the J gene TRBJ1-1; 7 bases line up with TRBD1. The germline CDR1 and CDR2 sequences are MDHEN and SYDVKM. The CDR3 contains 14 residues. V trimming: 8 bases; J trimming: 3 bases; junction bases outside the gene matches: 9. The CDR3 spells CASVNGQADTEAFF. The DNA for the CDR3 is TGTGCCAGCGTCAACGGACAGGCTGACACTGAAGCTTTCTTT.

The chain couples TRBV10-3 to TRBJ2-2; possibly TRBD1 for D (6 bases). The CDR3 length is 16 residues. Deletions cut 3 bases from V and 1 base from J, with 12 bases between. The germline gives CDR1 ENHRY, CDR2 SYGVKD. The CDR3 region is CAISDLGTQNTGELFF. The CDR3 DNA follows: TGTGCCATCAGTGATTTAGGGACACAGAACACCGGGGAGCTGTTTTTT.

The J gene is TRBJ1-1, the V gene TRBV5-1; 8 bases are shared with TRBD1. V was pared by 3 bases and J by 3 bases, with 19 bases of the junction left unmatched. This CDR3 spans 19 amino acids. Germline V gives CDR1 SGHRS, CDR2 YFSETQ. The CDR3 sequence is CASSYQTGVVRELDTEAFF. The CDR3 DNA sequence: TGCGCCAGCAGCTACCAGACAGGGGTGGTTCGGGAACTGGACACTGAAGCTTTCTTT.

About this clone: The same CDR3 arises from other DNA sequences in this sample as well. V gene TRBV2 combines with J gene TRBJ1-2; D remains ambiguous. Germline V gene sequence: CDR1 SNHLY, CDR2 FYNNEI. V was clipped by 0 bases and J by 3 bases, with 2 bases between them. CDR3 size: 12 residues. The CDR3 is CASSEADYGYTF. CDR3 DNA: TGTGCCAGCAGTGAAGCGGACTATGGCTACACCTTC.

The rearrangement uses TRBV5-1 and TRBJ1-1, with D unresolved. The germline V gene has CDR1 SGHRS and CDR2 YFSETQ. The CDR3 has 12 residues. Between the trimmed V and J ends, which lost 5 bases and 1 base, there was a span of 6 bases. For the CDR3, the DNA is TGCGCCAGCAGGAGGGAGAACACTGAAGCTTTCTTT. Residues: CASRRENTEAFF.

The chain couples TRBV6-1 to TRBJ2-3, with D maybe TRBD1 (5 bases). The V and J ends lost 4 bases and 6 bases respectively, with 8 bases between them. The CDR3 has 12 amino acids. The germline CDR1 and CDR2 sequences are MNHNS and SASEGT. The CDR3 spells CASSVNRDTQYF. CDR3 DNA sequence: TGTGCCAGCAGTGTAAACAGGGATACGCAGTATTTT.

V is TRBV18 and J is TRBJ1-4; no clear D gene. The DNA end favors TRBJ2-2, so the J call may be wrong. The CDR3 totals 14 residues. Germline loops: CDR1 KGHSH, CDR2 LQKENI. The CDR3 nucleotides read TGTGCCAGCTCACCAAGGACGGGTAATGGGGAGCTGTTTTTT. Residues: CASSPRTGNGELFF.